One sample yielded the 2 T cell receptor beta chains listed below, sequenced in a study of neurological immune-mediated disorders (dated by TCRdb to the late 2010s). Explained via the paper, the time point label denotes: longitudinal time-point 1 (baseline). Preparation of the library involved 5' RACE. Sequencing was carried out with an Illumina HiSeq 2500. The public reads were reprocessed in TCRdb via fastp at Q25 and MiXCR, keeping in-frame beta chains. Rows merge per CDR3 protein into single entries with the most common DNA and genes. The sample table records some 60,000 distinct CDR3 sequences; around 11% of these occur just once. 6.5% to 8.5% of the sample is taken by the ten largest. Sequences were obtained from PBMCs. Source of these receptors: a male donor with HTLV-1-associated myelopathy (HAM/TSP).

In this sample, this clonotype turned up many times. The chain carries TRBV7-2 and TRBJ2-2; D possibly corresponds to TRBD2 (6 bases). From germline, CDR1 is SGHTA and CDR2 FQGNSA. The CDR3 runs 14 residues. Trimming removed 1 base at V and 6 bases at J, with 9 bases between. The CDR3 loop reads CASSLVAGPGELFF. The CDR3, as DNA: TGTGCCAGCAGCTTAGTCGCGGGACCCGGGGAGCTGTTTTTT.

Many counts were recorded for this clonotype. V gene TRBV7-9 combines with J gene TRBJ2-1; weak D call: TRBD1 (6 bases). This CDR3 region has 14 residues. Germline V gene sequence: CDR1 SEHNR, CDR2 FQNEAQ (reference sequence). The V gene lost 5 bases and the J gene lost 8 bases, with 16 bases spanning the gap. The CDR3: CASSRTDGEHEQFF. In DNA, the CDR3 is TGTGCCAGCAGCCGGACAGACGGCGAACATGAGCAGTTCTTC.